One sample yielded the 25 T cell receptor beta chains listed below, sequenced in a study of blood T cell repertoires in COVID-19. Sequencing used immunoSEQ multiplex PCR; TCRdb keeps in-frame clones, though not all of them. Counted here are a few hundred thousand clones, approximately 83% occurring once; the ten biggest clones make up about 1.9%. Material for sequencing was PBMCs or T cells enriched from blood (not recorded which). These receptors originate from a woman between 50 and 59 years old who had recovered from COVID-19.

The J gene is TRBJ2-7, the V gene TRBV28; TRBD1 agrees at 7 bases. This CDR3 has 13 amino acids. The junction had 7 bases not matched to a gene; V was cut back by 6 bases and J by 5 bases. Looked up from germline, CDR1 is MDHEN and CDR2 is SYDVKM. CDR3 region: CASRRDRDHEQYF. The CDR3 bases are TGTGCCAGCAGACGCGACAGGGACCACGAGCAGTACTTC. The full variable domain, completed using reference TRBV28 and TRBJ2-7, is DVKVTQSSRYLVKRTGEKVFLECVQDMDHENMFWYRQDPGLGLRLIYFSYDVKMKEKGDIPEGYSVSREKKERFSLILESASTNQTSMYLCASRRDRDHEQYFGPGTRLTVT.

This chain connects TRBV5-1 to TRBJ2-1; perhaps TRBD2 as D (6 bases). The CDR3 is 12 amino acids. V lost 2 bases and J lost 8, with 8 bases in between. CDR1 and CDR2 (germline): SGHRS, YFSETQ. The CDR3 region is CASSLTSYEQFF. The DNA of the CDR3 is TGCGCCAGCAGCTTAACTAGCTATGAGCAGTTCTTC.

The chain carries TRBV6-1 and TRBJ1-2, with D maybe TRBD1 (6 bases). Germline V CDR1 and CDR2: MNHNS, SASEGT. The CDR3 spans 18 residues. V lost 4 bases, J lost 0 bases, and 21 bases lay in between. The CDR3 spells CASSGDHRAYSTNYGYTF. CDR3 bases: TGTGCCAGCAGTGGGGACCACAGGGCATATTCCACTAACTATGGCTACACCTTC.

The count of this clone is one. The chain joins TRBV19 to TRBJ2-3, with D unresolved. Trimming shortened V by 7 bases and J by 7 bases, and 21 bases separated the two germline ends. This CDR3 has 15 residues. Germline V gene data show CDR1 as LNHDA and CDR2 as SQIVND (reference sequence). CDR3 sequence reads: CASTTSWSFRHTQYF. CDR3 sequence (DNA): TGTGCCAGTACGACCTCGTGGTCCTTCAGGCATACGCAGTATTTT.

V is TRBV24-1 and J is TRBJ2-1; 7 bases are shared with TRBD1. J was trimmed by 5 bases and V by 0 bases; bases with no gene match: 9. This CDR3 spans 17 amino acids. Germline V gene data show CDR1 as KGHDR and CDR2 as SFDVKD. The DNA for the CDR3 is TGTGCCACCAGTGATTTGCAGTCCAGGGGGACCCACAATGAGCAGTTCTTC. Translated, it gives CATSDLQSRGTHNEQFF.

The sample holds one count of this clone. The chain links TRBV29-1 to TRBJ2-1; 13 bases fit TRBD2. Germline CDR1 is SQVTM and CDR2 is ANQGSEA. The V segment lost 6 bases and the J segment 5 bases; nucleotides outside the gene matches: 4. This CDR3 is built from 14 residues. In DNA, the CDR3 is TGCAGCGTCGGAACTAGCGGGGGGGACAATGAGCAGTTCTTC. Translation: CSVGTSGGDNEQFF.

The CDR3 DNA reads TGTGCCAGCACCCCGACCCGGGACAGGGGACTTATACCTACTCTGGGGCCTGGGGCCAACGTCCTGACTTTC. This translates into CASTPTRDRGLIPTLGPGANVLTF. The rearrangement joins TRBV12-1 to TRBJ2-6; the table names TRBD1, a call not compared with the DNA. TRBV12-1 is a pseudogene. There are 24 residues in the CDR3.

This rearrangement joins TRBV5-8 to TRBJ2-7; a possible D gene is TRBD1 (6 bases). V shed 0 bases and J shed 2 bases, with 6 bases lying between them. From germline, CDR1 is SGHTS and CDR2 YDEGEE. CDR3 size: 13 residues. The CDR3 sequence is CASSLGDTYEQYF. In DNA form, the CDR3 reads TGTGCCAGCAGCTTGGGGGACACCTACGAGCAGTACTTC. Based on the CDR3 plus reference TRBV5-8 and TRBJ2-7, the full variable domain is EAGVTQSPTHLIKTRGQQATLRCSPISGHTSVYWYQQALGLGLQFLLWYDEGEERNRGNFPPRFSGRQFPNYSSELNVNALELEDSALYLCASSLGDTYEQYFGPGTRLTVT.

The V gene is TRBV7-9, the J gene TRBJ2-1, with 13 nucleotides matching TRBD2. The germline CDR1 and CDR2 sequences are SEHNR and FQNEAQ (reference sequence). V was pared by 4 bases and J by 10 bases, with 7 bases of the junction left unmatched. CDR3 size: 15 residues. The CDR3 reads CASSSGLAGDWEQFF. CDR3 sequence (DNA): TGTGCCAGCAGCTCCGGACTAGCGGGAGACTGGGAGCAGTTCTTC.

This clone was seen a single time. The chain combines TRBV5-1 with TRBJ2-3; weak D call: TRBD2 (6 bases). The CDR3 runs to 16 residues. V was cut by 0 bases and J by 0 bases, with 11 bases left in between. Germline V CDR1 and CDR2: SGHRS, YFSETQ. The chain's CDR3 is CASSLAGGASTDTQYF. In nucleotides, the CDR3 is TGCGCCAGCAGCTTGGCCGGCGGGGCTAGCACAGATACGCAGTATTTT.

The rearrangement links TRBV4-1 to TRBJ1-2; D unresolved. The CDR3 has 13 residues. Germline V lookup: CDR1 MGHRA, CDR2 YSYEKL. Trimming left V 0 bases short and J 5 bases short, with 7 bases between. CDR3 region: CASSQDHLYGYTF. The CDR3 nucleotides are TGCGCCAGCAGCCAAGACCACCTATATGGCTACACCTTC.

The V and J genes are TRBV6-1 and TRBJ2-7; D is undetermined. Germline V gene sequence: CDR1 MNHNS, CDR2 SASEGT. There are 12 residues in the CDR3. Trimming pared 5 bases from V and 9 bases from J, leaving 14 bases between. CDR3 sequence: CASSPYIGGQYF. The CDR3 DNA sequence: TGTGCCAGCAGTCCCTACATCGGCGGGCAGTACTTC.

This clone showed up just a few times. The CDR3 DNA reads as TGCGCCAGCAGTGAGGGACTAGCGGGATACAATGAGCAGTTCTTC. Translating gives CASSEGLAGYNEQFF. V is TRBV10-2 and J is TRBJ2-1, with 12 nucleotides matching TRBD2. This CDR3 has 15 amino acids. Losses at the gene ends were 2 bases for V and 4 bases for J; bases not matched to a gene: 0. Germline V lookup: CDR1 WSHSY, CDR2 SAAADI.

J is TRBJ1-4 and V is TRBV10-3, with D possibly being TRBD1 (5 bases). This CDR3 region has 13 residues. The V and J ends lost 4 bases and 8 bases respectively, with 11 bases between them. Germline CDR1 and CDR2: ENHRY and SYGVKD. Here the CDR3 DNA reads TGTGCCATCAGTGGTGCGGGGCGGGAAAAACTGTTTTTT. Its translation: CAISGAGREKLFF.

The chain employs TRBV27 and TRBJ2-2; 10 nucleotides agree with TRBD1. The CDR3 is made up of 15 amino acids. With 5 bases clipped from V and 7 bases from J, the junction kept 7 bases outside the gene matches. Germline CDR1 is MNHEY and CDR2 is SMNVEV (reference sequence). The CDR3 spells CASSVGQGTVGELFF. The CDR3 DNA is TGTGCCAGCAGTGTGGGACAGGGGACGGTCGGGGAGCTGTTTTTT.

This clone is a singleton in its sample. V and J are TRBV28 and TRBJ2-7, with D possibly being TRBD1 (6 bases). This CDR3 comprises 13 residues. The germline gives CDR1 MDHEN, CDR2 SYDVKM. Trimming cost V 6 bases and J 3 bases, with 12 bases left between them. The CDR3 here is CASRPGQNYEQYF. The CDR3 region has the DNA TGTGCCAGCAGACCCGGACAGAACTACGAGCAGTACTTC.

The sample holds a few counts of this clone. The rearrangement links TRBV29-1 to TRBJ1-1; D remains ambiguous. Germline V lookup: CDR1 SQVTM, CDR2 ANQGSEA. Between the trimmed V and J ends, which lost 8 bases and 1 base, there was a span of 11 bases. The CDR3 runs 12 residues. The CDR3: CSSGGQNTEAFF. The DNA for the CDR3 is TGCAGCTCCGGAGGCCAGAACACTGAAGCTTTCTTT.

The chain joins TRBV28 to TRBJ2-2, with TRBD2 matching 13 bases. The junction had 6 bases not matched to a gene; V was cut back by 10 bases and J by 1 base. The CDR3 spans 16 residues. Per the germline V gene, CDR1 is MDHEN and CDR2 is SYDVKM. In DNA, the CDR3 is TGTGCCACCACGGGACTAGCGGGATGGAACACCGGGGAGCTGTTTTTT. Residues: CATTGLAGWNTGELFF.

This clone occurred a few times. Different DNA sequences within this sample yield the same CDR3. The chain carries TRBV5-1 and TRBJ2-3, with D perhaps matching TRBD1 (6 bases). Trimming took 6 bases from V and 0 from J, leaving 11 bases between them. Germline assignment: CDR1 SGHRS and CDR2 YFSETQ. CDR3 size: 14 residues. The CDR3: CASIRGGSTDTQYF. The CDR3 nucleotides are TGCGCCAGCATCAGGGGCGGTAGCACAGATACGCAGTATTTT.

This chain uses TRBV6-7 with TRBJ2-1; D is possibly TRBD2 (6 bases). TRBV6-7 is assigned to the ORF class and has an uncertain function. The CDR3 contains 15 residues. V dropped 3 bases and J dropped 9 bases, with 18 bases sitting between them. CDR3 bases: TGTGCCAGCAGTTATCGAAGAGAGATGGGACTTGAGCAGTTCTTC. Its translation is CASSYRREMGLEQFF.

The CDR3 reads CSALDDRVTQYF. The CDR3 bases are TGCAGCGCCTTAGATGACAGGGTAACGCAGTATTTT. This sequence joins TRBV29-1 and TRBJ2-3, with 7 bases lining up with TRBD1. Germline CDR1 is SQVTM and CDR2 is ANQGSEA. This CDR3 comprises 12 residues. With 7 bases clipped from V and 9 bases from J, the junction kept 10 bases outside the gene matches.

The rearrangement links TRBV3-1 (or the pseudogene TRBV3-2) to TRBJ2-1; 9 positions match TRBD2. V was clipped by 3 bases and J by 8 bases; unmatched bases: 8. Germline CDR1 is LGHDT and CDR2 is YNNKEL (reference sequence). This CDR3 comprises 15 residues. The CDR3 spells CASSHGWREGHEQFF. As DNA, the CDR3 is TGTGCCAGCAGCCATGGTTGGCGGGAGGGACATGAGCAGTTCTTC.

The chain recombines TRBV6-5 with TRBJ2-3; weak D call: TRBD1 (5 bases). V lost 0 bases and J lost 8, with 12 bases in between. Germline V gene sequence: CDR1 MNHEY, CDR2 SVGAGI. The length of the CDR3 is 14 residues. The CDR3 sequence: CASSYSQGWGTQYF. The CDR3 nucleotides are TGTGCCAGCAGTTACTCGCAGGGCTGGGGTACGCAGTATTTT.

This clone was detected ten times or more. The chain recombines TRBV27 with TRBJ1-2; D gene uncertain. V gave up 4 bases and J gave up 7 bases, with 10 bases separating them. The germline V gene encodes CDR1 MNHEY and CDR2 SMNVEV (reference sequence). This CDR3 contains 12 residues. In DNA, the CDR3 is TGTGCCAGCAGTTCGCAAGGAGGTGGCTACACCTTC. Its protein is CASSSQGGGYTF.

The chain couples TRBV29-1 to TRBJ2-5; 10 nucleotides match TRBD2. CDR3 length: 15 amino acids. Germline assignment: CDR1 SQVTM and CDR2 ANQGSEA. The V gene end was trimmed by 7 bases and the J gene end by 4 bases; junction bases not matched to a gene: 12. CDR3 coding DNA: TGCAGCGCCGTCCCGGGACTAGCGTTTGGAGAGACCCAGTACTTC. It encodes CSAVPGLAFGETQYF.